This T cell receptor (beta chain) was observed in a study of cytomegalovirus exposure and HLA in healthy donors. General study points: In vitro experiments confirmed that three CMV-associated chains were specific for CMV antigens.

The CDR3 has 10 residues. Deletions cut 5 bases from V and 7 bases from J, with 3 bases between. Germline CDR1 is MGHDK and CDR2 is SYGVNS. Vbeta (60) and Jbeta (13) primers were used in the PCR. Original handling: Per a later analysis, the number of unique TCR beta chains was roughly 80 million, of which about 10 million were shared. Here immunoSEQ multiplex PCR was the method, and the copy in TCRdb shows in-frame clones only, minus some. The V and J calls and the clone size are those of that table, but D and trimming were determined from the DNA. The sample contains just under 250,000 clones, 82% of which appear only once. In the case of this clone: As yet, its antigen is unknown.

The receptor was derived from a woman between 35 and 50 years old in good health and CMV-seropositive. The chain couples TRBV25-1 to TRBJ2-1; no clear D. The sample taken for sequencing was PBMCs. The CDR3 reads CASSLNEQFF. The CDR3 bases are TGTGCCAGCAGTCTGAATGAGCAGTTCTTC.